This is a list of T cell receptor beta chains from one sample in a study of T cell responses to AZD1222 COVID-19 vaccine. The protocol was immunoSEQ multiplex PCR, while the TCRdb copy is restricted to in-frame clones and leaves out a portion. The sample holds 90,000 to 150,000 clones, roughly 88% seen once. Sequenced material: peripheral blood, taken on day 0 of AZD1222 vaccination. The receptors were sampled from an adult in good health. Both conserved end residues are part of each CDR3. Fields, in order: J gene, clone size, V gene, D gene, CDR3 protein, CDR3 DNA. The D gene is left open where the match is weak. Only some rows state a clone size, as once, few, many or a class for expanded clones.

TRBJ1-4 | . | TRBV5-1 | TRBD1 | CASSARGQGSNEKLFF | TGCGCCAGCAGCGCGAGGGGACAGGGGTCAAATGAAAAACTGTTTTTT
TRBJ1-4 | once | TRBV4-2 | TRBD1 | CASSPGQGLIGREKLFF | TGTGCCAGCAGCCCCGGACAGGGTTTGATCGGTCGAGAAAAACTGTTTTTT
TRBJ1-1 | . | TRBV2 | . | CASSARGYTEAFF | TGTGCCAGCAGTGCCCGGGGCTACACTGAAGCTTTCTTT
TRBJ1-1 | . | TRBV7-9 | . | CASSLDTGRMNTEAFF | TGTGCCAGCAGCTTAGATACAGGGCGAATGAACACTGAAGCTTTCTTT
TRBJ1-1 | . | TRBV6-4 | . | CASSATANTEAFF | TGTGCCAGCAGTGCGACAGCTAACACTGAAGCTTTCTTT
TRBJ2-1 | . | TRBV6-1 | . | CASSEGLASNEQFF | TGTGCCAGCAGTGAAGGGTTAGCGAGTAATGAGCAGTTCTTC
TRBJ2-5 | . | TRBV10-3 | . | CAISGGETQYF | TGTGCCATCAGTGGTGGGGAGACCCAGTACTTC
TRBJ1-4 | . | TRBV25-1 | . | CASSVTGSGNEKLFF | TGTGCCAGCAGTGTTACAGGATCAGGAAATGAAAAACTGTTTTTT
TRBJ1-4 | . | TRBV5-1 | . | CASSLGPSNEKLFF | TGCGCCAGCAGCTTGGGCCCCTCCAATGAAAAACTGTTTTTT
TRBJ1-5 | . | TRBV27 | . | CASRASGNQPQHF | TGTGCCAGCAGAGCATCGGGTAATCAGCCCCAGCATTTT
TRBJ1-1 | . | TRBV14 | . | CASSQGTGSTEAFF | TGTGCCAGCAGCCAAGGTACAGGATCCACTGAAGCTTTCTTT
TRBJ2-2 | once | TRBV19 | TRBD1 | CASRTGSITGELFF | TGTGCCAGTAGGACAGGGAGCATCACCGGGGAGCTGTTTTTT
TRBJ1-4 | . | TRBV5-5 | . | CASSFSGINEKLFF | TGTGCCAGCAGCTTCTCAGGGATCAATGAAAAACTGTTTTTT
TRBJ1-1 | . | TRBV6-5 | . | CASSSGSGVQVSEAFF | TGTGCCAGCAGTTCCGGGAGTGGGGTACAGGTCTCTGAAGCTTTCTTT
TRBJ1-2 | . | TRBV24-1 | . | CATSAPGYGYTF | TGTGCCACCAGTGCACCAGGATATGGCTACACCTTC
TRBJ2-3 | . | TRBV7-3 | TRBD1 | CASSFDRGTDTQYF | TGTGCCAGCAGCTTCGACAGGGGGACAGATACGCAGTATTTT
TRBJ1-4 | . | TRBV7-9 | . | CASSPGGGAANEKLFF | TGTGCCAGCAGCCCCGGAGGGGGGGCTGCTAATGAAAAACTGTTTTTT
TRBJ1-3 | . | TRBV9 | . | CASSVGPAPASGNTIYF | TGTGCCAGCAGCGTAGGGCCCGCACCTGCCTCTGGAAACACCATATATTTT
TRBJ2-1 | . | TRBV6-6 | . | CASSREGTPSYNEQFF | TGTGCCAGCAGTCGAGAAGGGACTCCCTCCTACAATGAGCAGTTCTTC
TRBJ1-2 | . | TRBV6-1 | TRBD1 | CASSETRQGSYGYTF | TGTGCCAGCAGTGAGACGCGACAGGGGAGCTATGGCTACACCTTC
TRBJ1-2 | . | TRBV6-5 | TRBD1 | CASSRDGDRHYGYTF | TGTGCCAGCAGCCGTGACGGGGACAGACACTATGGCTACACCTTC
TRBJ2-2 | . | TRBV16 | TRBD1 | CASSDRGITGELFF | TGTGCCAGCAGCGACAGGGGAATCACCGGGGAGCTGTTTTTT
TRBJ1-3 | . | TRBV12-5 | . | CASGRAGQTSGNTIYF | TGTGCTAGTGGCCGGGCGGGACAAACCTCTGGAAACACCATATATTTT
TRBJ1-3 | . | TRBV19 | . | CATNSFSGNTIYF | TGTGCCACCAACAGCTTTTCTGGAAACACCATATATTTT
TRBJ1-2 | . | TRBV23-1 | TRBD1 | CASTLGTGDFYGYTF | TGCGCCAGCACCCTAGGGACAGGGGATTTCTATGGCTACACCTTC
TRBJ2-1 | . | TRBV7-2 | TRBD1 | CASSPRDRAYNEQFF | TGTGCCAGCAGCCCTCGGGACAGGGCTTACAATGAGCAGTTCTTC
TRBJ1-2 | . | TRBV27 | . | CASSFGQINYGYTF | TGTGCCAGCAGTTTCGGCCAGATTAACTATGGCTACACCTTC
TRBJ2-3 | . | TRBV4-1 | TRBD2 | CASSPTSGSTDTQYF | TGCGCCAGCAGCCCAACTAGCGGGAGCACAGATACGCAGTATTTT
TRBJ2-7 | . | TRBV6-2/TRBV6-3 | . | CASSPSRTVIYSYEQYF | TGTGCCAGCAGTCCCTCCCGGACAGTTATCTACTCCTACGAGCAGTACTTC
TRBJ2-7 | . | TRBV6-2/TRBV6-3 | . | CASSYNFRTQSYEQYF | TGTGCCAGCAGTTACAATTTCCGGACACAGTCCTACGAGCAGTACTTC
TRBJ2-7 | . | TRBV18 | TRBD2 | CASSPTGTSGKGTYEQYF | TGTGCCAGCTCACCCACCGGGACTAGCGGGAAAGGGACCTACGAGCAGTACTTC
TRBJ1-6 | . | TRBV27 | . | CASSWGHRGSSYNSPLHF | TGTGCCAGCAGTTGGGGACATCGTGGGAGCTCCTATAATTCACCCCTCCACTTT
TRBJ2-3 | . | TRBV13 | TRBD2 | CASSAGLGGLDTQYF | TGTGCCAGCAGCGCCGGACTAGGAGGTCTAGATACGCAGTATTTT
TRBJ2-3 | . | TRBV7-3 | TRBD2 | CASSIAGPDTQYF | TGTGCCAGCAGCATAGCGGGGCCAGATACGCAGTATTTT
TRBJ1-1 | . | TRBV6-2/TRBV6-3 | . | CASSSIGTEAFF | TGTGCCAGCAGTTCGATAGGCACTGAAGCTTTCTTT
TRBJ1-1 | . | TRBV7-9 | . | CASSLDGWSTRTEAFF | TGTGCCAGCAGCTTAGACGGTTGGAGCACAAGGACTGAAGCTTTCTTT
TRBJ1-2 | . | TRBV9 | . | CASSAEARKGYTF | TGTGCCAGCAGTGCCGAGGCCCGAAAGGGCTACACCTTC
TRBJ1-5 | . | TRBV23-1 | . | CASSQGYAGSNQPQHF | TGCGCCAGCAGTCAAGGTTATGCGGGTAGCAATCAGCCCCAGCATTTT
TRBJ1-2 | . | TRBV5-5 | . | CASSHEIGRGGNYGYTF | TGTGCCAGCAGCCACGAAATAGGGCGGGGCGGGAACTATGGCTACACCTTC
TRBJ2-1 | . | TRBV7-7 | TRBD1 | CASSFGQAGYNEQFF | TGTGCCAGCAGCTTCGGACAGGCAGGATACAATGAGCAGTTCTTC
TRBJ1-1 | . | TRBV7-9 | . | CASSLGGDTEAFF | TGTGCCAGCAGCTTAGGGGGGGACACTGAAGCTTTCTTT
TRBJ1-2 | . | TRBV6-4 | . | CASRGAAGYGYTF | TGTGCCAGCAGGGGGGCAGCGGGCTATGGCTACACCTTC
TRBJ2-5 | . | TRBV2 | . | CASKEEVQETQYF | TGTGCCAGCAAGGAAGAGGTCCAAGAGACCCAGTACTTC
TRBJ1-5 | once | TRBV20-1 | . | CSASPGHSNQPQHF | TGCAGTGCTAGTCCAGGGCATAGCAATCAGCCCCAGCATTTT
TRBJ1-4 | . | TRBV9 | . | CASSVATGKNEKLFF | TGTGCCAGCAGCGTAGCTACAGGGAAGAATGAAAAACTGTTTTTT